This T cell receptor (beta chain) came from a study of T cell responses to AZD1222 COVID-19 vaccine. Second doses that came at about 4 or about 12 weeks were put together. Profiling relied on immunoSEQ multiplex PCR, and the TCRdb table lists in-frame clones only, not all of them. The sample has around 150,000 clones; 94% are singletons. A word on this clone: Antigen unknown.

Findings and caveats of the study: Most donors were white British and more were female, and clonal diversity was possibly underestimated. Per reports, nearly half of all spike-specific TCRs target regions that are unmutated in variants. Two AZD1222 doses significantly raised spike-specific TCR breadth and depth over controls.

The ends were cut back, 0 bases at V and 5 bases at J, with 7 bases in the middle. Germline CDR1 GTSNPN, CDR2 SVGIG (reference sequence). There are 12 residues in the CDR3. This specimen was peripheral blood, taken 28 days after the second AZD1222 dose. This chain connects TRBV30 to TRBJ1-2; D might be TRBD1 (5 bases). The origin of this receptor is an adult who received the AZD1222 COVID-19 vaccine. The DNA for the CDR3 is TGTGCCTGGAGTGTAGGGGCTTATGGCTACACCTTC. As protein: CAWSVGAYGYTF.